This T cell receptor beta chain appears in the sequencing data of a study of chemoradiotherapy in HPV16-positive cancers. This clone was observed a handful of times. Its antigen is unknown. Germline values: CDR1 LNHDA, CDR2 SQIVND (reference sequence). V trimming: 3 bases; J trimming: 6 bases; junction bases outside the gene matches: 9. The CDR3 length is 17 residues. Clones were sequenced by immunoSEQ multiplex PCR, and TCRdb holds only the in-frame ones, with some missing. The sample yields roughly 3,600 clones, roughly three quarters seen once. Study-wide results and caveats: For HPV16-positive patients, expanding HPV-responsive T cells associated with longer recurrence-free survival. Candidate HPV-specific clones and E7-related TCR motifs grew in tumor during treatment.

The TCR originated in a human donor with HPV-associated anogenital cancer. The chain combines TRBV19 with TRBJ2-1; 12 positions match TRBD2. The sample here was taken from a patient who underwent chemoradiotherapy. CDR3: CASSILAGGSGGNEQFF. For the CDR3, the DNA is TGTGCCAGTAGTATCCTAGCGGGAGGGTCTGGTGGCAATGAGCAGTTCTTC.